This T cell receptor beta chain stems from a study of CD8+CD57+ T cells in acquired aplastic anemia. Study in general: Around 3.2 ug was the average amount of DNA from sorted CD4+ and CD8+ cells. Study-wide results and limits: The study identified twenty-nine CD8+ CDR3 sequences shared by patients and controls. No significant patient-versus-control difference appeared in CD8+ Simpson's diversity.

In patients chosen for sequencing, flow cytometry had shown CD8+CD57+ cell expansion. Severe acquired aplastic anemia was the diagnosis recorded for all patients. Profiling of TCR beta VDJ combinations and CDR3 sequences used genomic DNA as template. TCRdb used MiXCR to reprocess the reads, holding one entry per CDR3 protein. The table includes hundreds of thousands of distinct CDR3 sequences, approximately 86% detected once. As concerns this clonotype: The antigen is not known.

CDR1 and CDR2 from the germline V gene are SGHTA and FQGNSA. The CDR3 loop spans 14 amino acids. The clonotype originates from a human donor with aplastic anemia. The chain links TRBV7-2 to TRBJ2-7; no clear D. Specimen: sorted CD4+, CD8+, or CD8+CD57+ T cells (not recorded which) from PBMCs. CDR3 sequence (DNA): TGTGCCAGCAGCTTAACGGATAGTTCCGACGAGCAGTATGTC. Its translation: CASSLTDSSDEQYV.